This T cell receptor (beta chain) was captured in a study of T-cell memory formation after mild COVID-19. The overall study: The study found TCR clusters largely donor specific. Study observations and caveats: Memory sampled before infection contained some responding clones, suggesting cross-reactive memory joined. The CD4+ clones that contracted clustered mainly within CM and EM, and the CD8+ clones concentrated in EMRA.

Regarding this clonotype: Its target is not known.

The CDR3 sequence is 15 residues long. V was clipped by 6 bases and J by 0 bases; unmatched bases: 5. The germline gives CDR1 SQVTM, CDR2 ANQGSEA. TCRdb itself ran the 5' RACE reads through MiXCR, one entry per CDR3 protein. The sample comprises fewer than 650,000 distinct CDR3 sequences, 20% to 25% of which are singletons, and 8.4% rests with the top ten. This receptor was identified in an adult woman who had mild COVID-19 (a few samples of this study predate the infection). Cell type and time point are not known. Sequencing used PBMCs or a T cell subset sorted from them (not recorded which). The rearrangement uses TRBV29-1 and TRBJ2-3; TRBD2 matches 11 bases. The CDR3 loop reads CSVRTSGSSTDTQYF. CDR3 bases: TGCAGCGTCCGGACTAGCGGGTCTAGCACAGATACGCAGTATTTT.